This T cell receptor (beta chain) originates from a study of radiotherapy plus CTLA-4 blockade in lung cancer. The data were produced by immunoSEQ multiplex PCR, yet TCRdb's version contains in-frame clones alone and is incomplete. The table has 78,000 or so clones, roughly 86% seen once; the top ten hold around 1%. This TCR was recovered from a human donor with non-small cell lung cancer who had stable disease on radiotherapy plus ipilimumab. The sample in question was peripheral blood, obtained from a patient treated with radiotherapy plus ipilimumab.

CDR3 nucleotides: TGTGCCAGCAGCTTAGAAAGAAATCAGCCCCAGCATTTT. Protein sequence: CASSLERNQPQHF. The rearrangement uses TRBV7-2 and TRBJ1-5; D call uncertain. The V gene's germline CDR1 is SGHTA and CDR2 FQGNSA. This CDR3 is built from 13 residues. Trimming cost V 1 base and J 4 bases, with 5 bases left between them.